Following are 31 T cell receptor beta chains from one sample sequenced in a study of blood T cell repertoires in COVID-19. Clones were read by immunoSEQ multiplex PCR, and TCRdb kept only the in-frame ones, dropping some. The sample yields nearly 200,000 clones, 70% to 90% seen once. Source material: peripheral blood. These receptors came from a woman in her 70s with active or convalescent COVID-19.

The chain uses TRBV5-4 and TRBJ2-1; possibly TRBD2 for D (5 bases). With 4 bases removed from V and 9 bases from J, the gap between germline ends came to 23 bases. This CDR3 has 16 residues. Germline lookup yields CDR1 SGHNT and CDR2 YYREEE (reference sequence). CDR3 bases: TGTGCCAGCAGCCCCGGTGGTAGCGCGGTCCCCCCTGAGCAGTTCTTC. Amino acids: CASSPGGSAVPPEQFF.

J is TRBJ2-7 and V is TRBV2, with a tentative D call TRBD1 (5 bases). Germline CDR1 SNHLY, CDR2 FYNNEI. The V end lost 8 bases, the J end lost 0 bases, and 11 bases lay between the germline ends. This CDR3 is 13 amino acids long. For the CDR3, the DNA is TGTGCCAGCTTTGTGACAGTCTCCTACGAGCAGTACTTC. It encodes CASFVTVSYEQYF. The full variable domain, in which reference TRBV2 and TRBJ2-7 provide the parts outside the CDR3, is EPEVTQTPSHQVTQMGQEVILRCVPISNHLYFYWYRQILGQKVEFLVSFYNNEISEKSEIFDDQFSVERPDGSNFTLKIRSTKLEDSAMYFCASFVTVSYEQYFGPGTRLTVT.

The chain recombines TRBV2 with TRBJ1-2, with 7 bases matching TRBD1. From germline, CDR1 is SNHLY and CDR2 FYNNEI. The CDR3 has 13 amino acids. Trimming took 6 bases from V and 7 from J; bases not matched to a gene: 8. The CDR3 nucleotides read TGTGCCAGCAGATTAGACAGGGCCGGTGGCTACACCTTC. It encodes CASRLDRAGGYTF.

The rearrangement uses TRBV7-9 and TRBJ2-5, with D perhaps TRBD1 (5 bases). This CDR3 is built from 15 residues. V lost 2 bases and J lost 0, with 10 bases in between. Germline V gene sequence: CDR1 SEHNR, CDR2 FQNEAQ (reference sequence). This chain's CDR3 is CASSLPDKYQETQYF. The CDR3 DNA reads as TGTGCCAGCAGCTTACCGGACAAGTACCAAGAGACCCAGTACTTC.

This clone occurred a few times. The rearrangement links TRBV14 to TRBJ2-1, with 9 bases fitting TRBD2. Germline V gene data show CDR1 as SGHDN and CDR2 as FVKESK. CDR3 length equals 14 residues. Trimming at V came to 4 bases and at J to 9 bases, leaving 7 bases not matched to a gene. CDR3 sequence reads: CASSPGTSWTEQFF. CDR3 sequence (DNA): TGTGCCAGCAGCCCCGGGACTAGCTGGACTGAGCAGTTCTTC.

About this clone: A read error may explain this, as a much larger clone is one base away. The sample has other DNA sequences that encode this CDR3 too. The chain uses TRBV5-1 and TRBJ2-7, with TRBD2 matching 7 bases. This CDR3 comprises 13 residues. The trim removed 1 base at V and 4 bases at J, leaving 2 bases unmatched. Germline V gives CDR1 SGHRS, CDR2 YFSETQ. This CDR3 is CASSLTSAYEQYF. The CDR3 DNA is TGCGCCAGCAGCTTGACTAGCGCGTACGAGCAGTACTTC.

This chain links TRBV24-1 with TRBJ1-2, with D perhaps matching TRBD1 (5 bases). Trimming pared 3 bases from V and 4 bases from J, leaving 8 bases between. The CDR3 sequence is 13 residues long. CDR1 is KGHDR, CDR2 SFDVKD, per germline. The CDR3 loop is CATSDETAYGYTF. CDR3 coding DNA: TGTGCCACCAGTGATGAGACAGCCTATGGCTACACCTTC.

The chain combines TRBV3-1 (or the pseudogene TRBV3-2) with TRBJ2-5, with TRBD2 matching 9 bases. The CDR3 is 16 amino acids. The V gene's germline CDR1 is LGHDT and CDR2 YNNKEL (reference sequence). V dropped 2 bases and J dropped 5; count of bases not matched to a gene: 9. CDR3 amino acids: CASSQFSAGGRETQYF. The CDR3 DNA reads TGTGCCAGCAGCCAATTCAGTGCGGGAGGGAGGGAGACCCAGTACTTC.

In this sample, this clone turned up once. The gene calls are TRBV19 and TRBJ1-5; tentative D call: TRBD1 (5 bases). This CDR3 spans 14 amino acids. Germline CDR1 LNHDA, CDR2 SQIVND (reference sequence). The CDR3 sequence is CACAEVLRGWPQHF. The CDR3 nucleotides read TGTGCGTGTGCGGAAGTCCTCCGGGGGTGGCCCCAGCATTTT.

The genes are TRBV6-6 and TRBJ1-2; D call uncertain. The V end lost 1 base, the J end lost 3 bases, and 9 bases lay between the germline ends. Germline V CDR1 and CDR2: MNHNY, SVGAGI (reference sequence). This CDR3 spans 14 amino acids. The CDR3 sequence: CASSYYPPDYGYTF. The DNA for the CDR3 is TGTGCCAGCAGTTACTATCCCCCCGACTATGGCTACACCTTC.

V is TRBV13 and J is TRBJ2-5, with TRBD1 identical over 8 bases. Per the germline V gene, CDR1 is PRHDT and CDR2 is FYEKMQ (reference sequence). The CDR3 has 14 residues. Germline trimming cut 5 bases from V and 4 bases from J; bases unmatched to any gene: 6. The DNA for the CDR3 is TGTGCCAGCAGCACCCCAGACAGGGGAGAGACCCAGTACTTC. Encoded protein: CASSTPDRGETQYF.

This chain connects TRBV7-3 to TRBJ2-1; D possibly corresponds to TRBD1 (6 bases). In germline, CDR1 is SGHTA, CDR2 FQGTGA. V lost 2 bases and J 4 bases, leaving 6 bases between the germline ends. This CDR3 has 13 amino acids. CDR3: CASSLGQYNEQFF. CDR3 sequence (DNA): TGTGCCAGCAGCTTAGGACAGTACAATGAGCAGTTCTTC.

The chain is built from TRBV6-1 and TRBJ2-4, with D unclear. The germline V gene encodes CDR1 MNHNS and CDR2 SASEGT. Trimming left V 3 bases short and J 0 bases short, with 9 bases between. The CDR3 extends over 15 amino acids. This CDR3 is CASSDSTLAKNIQYF. CDR3 in DNA: TGTGCCAGCAGTGATTCAACATTAGCCAAAAACATTCAGTACTTC.

The chain employs TRBV6-5 and TRBJ2-2; TRBD1 matches at 8 bases. Germline V gene lookup returns CDR1 MNHEY and CDR2 SVGAGI. The CDR3 is 16 residues long. V lost 4 bases and J lost 2; bases outside the gene matches: 6. In DNA, the CDR3 is TGTGCCAGCAGTTTTCGACAGGGGTACAACACCGGGGAGCTGTTTTTT. Translation gives CASSFRQGYNTGELFF.

The rearrangement links TRBV7-6 to TRBJ2-3; 9 bases are shared with TRBD1. Germline values: CDR1 SGHVS, CDR2 FNYEAQ. The CDR3 spans 15 residues. Unmatched junction bases numbered 4, after V lost 2 bases and J lost 4 bases. Written as DNA, the CDR3 is TGTGCCAGCAGCTTAAGGGACAGGGTAGCAGATACGCAGTATTTT. Translated: CASSLRDRVADTQYF. Supplemented by reference TRBV7-6 and TRBJ2-3, the full variable domain reads GAGVSQSPRYKVTKRGQDVALRCDPISGHVSLYWYRQALGQGPEFLTYFNYEAQQDKSGLPNDRFSAERPEGSISTLTIQRTEQRDSAMYRCASSLRDRVADTQYFGPGTRLTVL.

This clone was recorded many times. V and J are TRBV9 and TRBJ2-7; 7 bases fit TRBD1. V was clipped by 0 bases and J by 5 bases; unmatched bases: 14. The CDR3 consists of 17 residues. Germline CDR1 and CDR2: SGDLS and YYNGEE. In DNA form, the CDR3 reads TGTGCCAGCAGCGTAGATTCCAGACAGGGTAAAGGAAACGAGCAGTACTTC. Amino acids: CASSVDSRQGKGNEQYF.

V is TRBV9 and J is TRBJ2-3, with 9 bases aligning to TRBD2. The CDR3 covers 16 residues. Germline V gives CDR1 SGDLS, CDR2 YYNGEE. V lost 4 bases, J lost 4 bases, and 10 bases stayed unmatched. CDR3 DNA sequence: TGTGCCAGCAGCCCCCGTAGCGGGAGAGGTGCAGATACGCAGTATTTT. It yields the protein CASSPRSGRGADTQYF.

The chain links TRBV5-8 to TRBJ2-3; D ambiguous. Germline CDR1 SGHTS, CDR2 YDEGEE. Trimming took 6 bases from V and 3 from J, leaving 11 bases between them. The CDR3 has 13 amino acids. The CDR3 DNA is TGTGCCAGCACTCCAGGTTGGACAGATACGCAGTATTTT. This translates into CASTPGWTDTQYF.

The J gene is TRBJ2-3, the V gene TRBV5-1; a possible D gene is TRBD2 (6 bases). Germline V lookup: CDR1 SGHRS, CDR2 YFSETQ. The CDR3 is 12 amino acids. Trimming stripped 7 bases from V and 0 bases from J, with 6 bases between. The CDR3 nucleotides are TGCGCCAGCGGGACTAGCACAGATACGCAGTATTTT. This gives the protein CASGTSTDTQYF.

V gene TRBV4-1 combines with J gene TRBJ2-5, with D uncertain. The ends were cut back, 4 bases at V and 2 bases at J, with 14 bases in the middle. The CDR3 is 15 amino acids. Looked up from germline, CDR1 is MGHRA and CDR2 is YSYEKL. The CDR3 here is CASSLRPLGQETQYF. DNA of the CDR3: TGCGCCAGCAGCCTACGACCCCTAGGACAAGAGACCCAGTACTTC.

V and J are TRBV10-3 and TRBJ1-4, with TRBD1 identical over 9 bases. Germline V gene sequence: CDR1 ENHRY, CDR2 SYGVKD. The CDR3 consists of 14 residues. V dropped 4 bases and J dropped 7; count of bases not matched to a gene: 4. For the CDR3, the DNA is TGTGCCATCAGTGTAGGGACAGGGTTTGAAAAACTGTTTTTT. This encodes CAISVGTGFEKLFF.

The gene calls are TRBV21-1 and TRBJ2-7; no check of the table's D call, TRBD1, against the DNA was made. TRBV21-1 is a pseudogene locus. CDR3 length: 16 residues. The CDR3 loop is CASSKAHRDRVYEQYF. CDR3 in DNA: TGTGCCAGCAGCAAAGCACACAGGGATAGGGTATACGAGCAGTACTTC.

This chain uses TRBV30 with TRBJ2-1; TRBD2 matches 7 bases. The CDR3 spans 14 residues. V trimming: 2 bases; J trimming: 3 bases; junction bases outside the gene matches: 4. CDR1 GTSNPN and CDR2 SVGIG come from the germline V gene (reference sequence). The DNA of the CDR3 is TGTGCCTGGAGTAAGGGAGGGAGCTACAATGAGCAGTTCTTC. It specifies CAWSKGGSYNEQFF.

For the CDR3, the DNA is TGTGCCAGCAGCTTGGATCGGCTTTTGAGGGATGGCTACACCTTC. This sequence encodes CASSLDRLLRDGYTF. The chain couples TRBV5-6 to TRBJ1-2; D gene ambiguous. Germline CDR1 and CDR2: SGHDT and YYEEEE. V was cut by 0 bases and J by 6 bases, with 15 bases left in between. The CDR3 covers 15 residues.

The chain joins TRBV3-1 (or the pseudogene TRBV3-2) to TRBJ2-6, with 7 bases matching TRBD2. Germline trimming cut 1 base from V and 4 bases from J; bases unmatched to any gene: 16. The CDR3 runs 20 residues. In germline, CDR1 is LGHDT, CDR2 YNNKEL (reference sequence). CDR3: CASSQGAGEGGWSGANVLTF. CDR3 DNA: TGTGCCAGCAGCCAAGGGGCCGGGGAGGGTGGATGGTCCGGGGCCAACGTCCTGACTTTC.

This CDR3 is CSVGTGVLPYEQYF. CDR3 coding DNA: TGCAGCGTAGGGACAGGGGTCCTCCCCTACGAGCAGTACTTC. J is TRBJ2-7 and V is TRBV29-1, with TRBD1 matching over 10 bases. CDR1 and CDR2 from the germline V gene are SQVTM and ANQGSEA. With V trimmed by 6 bases and J by 2 bases, 7 bases remained unmatched. CDR3 length equals 14 residues.

The rearrangement joins TRBV19 to TRBJ2-3, with D possibly TRBD2 on 7 matching bases. Germline CDR1 LNHDA, CDR2 SQIVND (reference sequence). V shed 5 bases and J shed 2 bases, with 14 bases lying between them. CDR3 length: 15 amino acids. The CDR3 sequence is CASSDLGGPTDTQYF. The CDR3 coding sequence is TGTGCCAGTAGTGATTTGGGGGGGCCCACAGATACGCAGTATTTT.

Note on this clone: Within the sample, other DNA sequences also encode this same CDR3. This chain connects TRBV28 to TRBJ2-6, with D tentatively TRBD2 (5 bases). Trimming left V 5 bases short and J 0 bases short, with 8 bases between. Germline V gene lookup returns CDR1 MDHEN and CDR2 SYDVKM. The CDR3 extends over 15 amino acids. The CDR3 DNA reads as TGTGCCAGCAGTCTAGGAGGCTCTGGGGCCAACGTCCTGACTTTC. As protein: CASSLGGSGANVLTF.

The chain recombines TRBV6-5 with TRBJ2-1, with D possibly matching TRBD2 (5 bases). This CDR3 is 11 amino acids long. V was trimmed by 6 bases and J by 8 bases, leaving 8 bases between them. CDR1 is MNHEY, CDR2 SVGAGI, per germline. Here the CDR3 DNA reads TGTGCCAGCAGCAGGAGGCATGAGCAGTTCTTC. Encoded protein: CASSRRHEQFF.

This clone turned up a few times. The chain links TRBV2 to TRBJ1-2; 8 nucleotides agree with TRBD1. V gave up 0 bases and J gave up 8 bases; unmatched junction bases: 17. The CDR3 loop spans 18 amino acids. CDR1 is SNHLY and CDR2 is FYNNEI in the germline V gene. CDR3 coding DNA: TGTGCCAGCAGTGAAGCGGGAGGGGACAGGCTACTCAGAGGCGGCTACACCTTC. Protein: CASSEAGGDRLLRGGYTF.

This chain uses TRBV28 with TRBJ2-3; 15 bases line up with TRBD2. Looked up from germline, CDR1 is MDHEN and CDR2 is SYDVKM. Losses at the gene ends were 10 bases for V and 5 bases for J; bases not matched to a gene: 7. The CDR3 extends over 15 amino acids. As DNA, the CDR3 is TGTGCCACCCGGGGACTAGCGGGAGGTAGAGATACGCAGTATTTT. Amino acids: CATRGLAGGRDTQYF.